The TCR beta chain under discussion was sequenced for a study of graft-versus-host responses after intestinal transplantation. Study-wide background: All recipients got anti-thymocyte globulin induction, then tacrolimus and steroids for 2 to 3 years.

Data came from immunoSEQ multiplex PCR; TCRdb stores just in-frame clones and leaves some out. This repertoire shows around 69,000 clones, 85% to 90% found once; its top ten account for less than 5%. Note on this clone: Its specificity is not known.

The sequence came from a human donor who was the organ donor for an intestinal transplant. This sample comprised unstimulated CD8+ T cells sorted from spleen or lymph node cells, obtained before transplant.

The CDR3, as DNA: TGTGCCAGCAGTGAGGCGGGGGTGAGCTACGAGCAGTACGTC. Translating gives CASSEAGVSYEQYV. The genes are TRBV2 and TRBJ2-7; 7 nucleotides line up with TRBD2. The CDR3 runs to 14 residues. V lost 3 bases to trimming and J lost 3 bases; unmatched junction nucleotides: 5. CDR1 is SNHLY, CDR2 FYNNEI, per germline.